This TCR beta chain was captured in a study of T cell changes during pregnancy in multiple sclerosis. CDR3 size: 17 residues. V gave up 4 bases and J gave up 2 bases; unmatched junction bases: 9. Germline V gene sequence: CDR1 SGHRS, CDR2 YFSETQ. Method: immunoSEQ multiplex PCR; TCRdb's copy keeps in-frame clones and lacks some. The sample shows about 71,000 clones, roughly 90% of them seen only once. The source is a female donor with multiple sclerosis, enrolled in a pregnancy study. The material sequenced was CD8+ T cells from peripheral blood mononuclear cells, taken before pregnancy. The chain employs TRBV5-1 and TRBJ2-1; 10 bases fit TRBD1. CDR3 amino acids: CASSGGTGDNAYNEQFF. CDR3 sequence (DNA): TGCGCCAGCAGCGGGGGGACAGGGGATAACGCCTACAATGAGCAGTTCTTC.